One T cell receptor (beta chain) is described in this entry. This clone was seen only a few times. Its antigen remains unidentified. The input lacks base qualities; no much larger clone sits a single base away. Counted from cysteine to phenylalanine, this CDR3 has 14 amino acids. Only the CDR3 portion is preserved as DNA: 42 bases, with reading frame beginning at the first base. V is pared back by 2 bases and J by 0 bases, with 5 bases lying between the germline termini. Taken from the germline V gene, the CDR1 and CDR2 loops are SGHRS and YFSETQ. A single peripheral blood draw of around 100 mL on average was collected from each donor into heparinised tubes. Naive, central memory, regulatory and stem cell-like memory CD4+ T cells were sorted on a BD FACSAria II using a panel including CD45RO, CCR7, CD25, CD127, CD95 and CD27. A purity above 95% was achieved for all sorted populations. PBMCs were separated immediately by Lymphoprep density gradient centrifugation and were stained directly, without being cultured. To minimize batch effects, samples were stained and sorted in pairs, one healthy donor with one patient per experiment.

The sample comes from a study of beta chain features in type 1 diabetes (dated by TCRdb to the late 2010s). Describing the broader study: Mean age, gender distribution, total cell number and subset yield were not different between patients and healthy donors. A total of roughly 99,000,000 sorted cells were examined across all samples, and the number of cells per subset was strongly correlated with RNA yield. In the study, recently diagnosed type 1 diabetes patients and matched healthy donors were compared on the TCRB repertoires of their sorted circulating CD4+ T cell subsets. Whereas all 30 or so donors provided naive and central memory subsets, regulatory and stem cell-like memory subsets were isolated from just 8 patients and about 8 healthy donors. Results and caveats for the whole study, not just this receptor: Shorter templates might be favored by PCR, yet because patient and control samples were amplified and corrected together, any such skew would affect both groups equally. Because cDNA was sequenced instead of genomic DNA, highly expressing activated cells could be over-represented, though the groups showed no difference in activation or CD3 levels. In all four CD4+ subsets, TCRB CDR3 length was moderately but significantly shorter in type 1 diabetes patients. Patients with type 1 diabetes made fewer insertions and deleted more nucleotides at VDJ recombination sites, implying thymic rearrangement abnormalities. Naive, central memory and regulatory TCRB repertoires appeared to be more similar among patients than among healthy donors. Because small numbers of individuals were included in the HLA sub-analyses, any influence of HLA type on TCRB rearrangement was left unresolved.

The entire isolated RNA was reverse transcribed using the High Capacity cDNA Reverse Transcription Kit, and thus expressed TCRB transcripts were sequenced. Naive, central memory and regulatory T cell samples underwent deep immunoSEQ sequencing, averaging roughly 3.3 million total reads per sample. Sorted cells were lysed in RLT buffer and RNA was extracted with DNase-treated RNeasy Micro or Mini kits, depending on cell number. Each cell subset was processed on its own to prevent cross-contamination, while patient and healthy donor samples were processed together. The immunoSEQ multiplex PCR was used to amplify TCRB sequences from cDNA, yielding 87-bp fragments that span the CDR3 region. Sequencing of the amplicons was performed on the Illumina HiSeq platform. The authors processed their data as follows. PCR bias was computationally corrected using synthetic template baselines, reads within Hamming distance 2 were collapsed, and singletons that could not be merged were discarded. Reads were aligned against IMGT so that V, D and J genes, CDR3 length and insertions or deletions at six rearrangement sites could be assigned. Clonotype counts were normalized to sorted cell number within each subset before computing true diversity and Gini coefficients with the tcR R package. Repertoire sharing was quantified using the overlap coefficient calculated on TCRB nucleotide sequences. As a proxy for the pre-selection repertoire, out-of-frame TCRB sequences from naive cells were analyzed. The immuneACCESS repertoire file appears here via TCRdb, limited to in-frame rearrangements. These files lack a portion of the clones; in checked studies, under half of the deficit traces to unresolved V genes, and the cause of the others is not known. The DNA gave D and trimming, while V, J and clone size come from that table. The sample table contains approximately 150,000 clones; only one count was recorded for roughly 10% of them. 1% to 1.5% of the sample is in the top ten clones.

The sequenced sample consisted of naive CD4+ T cells from blood. What the cell subset or site label conveys for this sample: true naive CD4+ T cells. This clonotype was obtained from a man aged 18 to 30 in good health. Here the chain combines TRBV5-1 and TRBJ2-2; the D gene remains uncertain. The sequence in DNA is TGCGCCAGCAGCTTAACACCGAACACCGGGGAGCTGTTTTTT. This encodes CASSLTPNTGELFF.